Each of the 31 T cell receptor beta chains below was sequenced from the same sample in a study of cytomegalovirus exposure and HLA in healthy donors. Some clones are missing from TCRdb's copy, which holds only in-frame ones; the method was immunoSEQ multiplex PCR. The sample contains about 160,000 clones, roughly nine tenths of which appear only once. The sample consisted of PBMCs. These receptors were obtained from a woman in her 30s in good health and CMV-seronegative.

This sequence joins TRBV6-5 and TRBJ2-7; 8 nucleotides align to TRBD1. This CDR3 contains 15 residues. Unmatched junction bases numbered 10, after V lost 6 bases and J lost 3 bases. The germline CDR1 and CDR2 sequences are MNHEY and SVGAGI. DNA of the CDR3: TGTGCCAGCAGCAACCGGCCAGGGGGCTACTACGAGCAGTACTTC. Its translation is CASSNRPGGYYEQYF.

The CDR3 spells CASSRHGGQETQYF. The CDR3 nucleotides are TGTGCCAGCAGCCGCCACGGCGGTCAAGAGACCCAGTACTTC. V and J are TRBV7-3 and TRBJ2-5, with unresolved D. The CDR3 loop spans 14 amino acids. Trimming removed 5 bases from V and 2 bases from J, with 12 bases in between. The germline gives CDR1 SGHTA, CDR2 FQGTGA.

The CDR3 DNA reads as TGCAGCGTTGAAGACAGGGGAGGGGTGCAGTTCTTC. Protein sequence: CSVEDRGGVQFF. V and J are TRBV29-1 and TRBJ2-1, with D possibly matching TRBD2 (7 bases). Looked up from germline, CDR1 is SQVTM and CDR2 is ANQGSEA. The V end lost 0 bases, the J end lost 12 bases, and 12 bases lay between the germline ends. This CDR3 contains 12 residues.

This clone appeared a single time. One junction end does not reproduce the germline sequence, and a read error may be involved. The chain couples TRBV5-1 to TRBJ2-3, with D tentatively TRBD1 or TRBD2 (5 bases each). The length of the CDR3 is 17 residues. Germline V gene data show CDR1 as SGHRS and CDR2 as YFSETQ. Here the CDR3 DNA reads TGCGCCAGCAGCTTCGGACGGAGAGGGTCTCTGACAGCTACGCAGTATTTT. Its translation is CASSFGRRGSLTATQYF. The entire variable domain, with the rest obtained from reference TRBV5-1 and TRBJ2-3, is as follows: KAGVTQTPRYLIKTRGQQVTLSCSPISGHRSVSWYQQTPGQGLQFLFEYFSETQRNKGNFPGRFSGRQFSNSRSEMNVSTLELGDSALYLCASSFGRRGSLTATQYFGPGTRLTVL.

The V call is TRBV6-1, the J call TRBJ2-7; 8 bases agree with TRBD2. In germline, CDR1 is MNHNS, CDR2 SASEGT. The length of the CDR3 is 13 residues. The V segment lost 5 bases and the J segment 4 bases; nucleotides outside the gene matches: 4. This CDR3 is CASSIERGYEQYF. The CDR3 bases are TGTGCCAGCAGTATCGAGCGGGGGTACGAGCAGTACTTC.

V usage is TRBV25-1 and J usage is TRBJ1-1; D not resolved. Trimming cost V 5 bases and J 6 bases, with 16 bases left between them. The CDR3 totals 14 residues. CDR1 is MGHDK and CDR2 is SYGVNS in the germline V gene. CDR3 protein: CASSTYLEYSEAFF. The CDR3 DNA reads as TGTGCCAGCAGTACCTATCTTGAGTACTCTGAAGCTTTCTTT.

The V and J genes are TRBV4-3 and TRBJ2-7; no reliable D call. V was shortened by 0 bases and J by 0 bases, with 6 bases between the two germline ends. Germline values: CDR1 LGHNA, CDR2 YSLEER. The CDR3 has 14 residues. The CDR3 here is CASSQDARSYEQYF. The CDR3 DNA sequence: TGCGCCAGCAGCCAAGATGCCCGCTCCTACGAGCAGTACTTC.

The V and J genes are TRBV5-5 and TRBJ2-1; TRBD2 matches 12 bases. J lost 5 bases, V lost 2 bases, and 2 bases had no gene match. The CDR3 extends over 15 amino acids. Looked up from germline, CDR1 is SGHKS and CDR2 is YYEKEE (reference sequence). The CDR3 coding sequence is TGTGCCAGCAGCTTAGGACTAGCGGGGCACAATGAGCAGTTCTTC. Its protein is CASSLGLAGHNEQFF.

The chain carries TRBV11-1 and TRBJ2-7; D could derive from TRBD1 or TRBD2 (5 bases each). V lost 5 bases to trimming and J lost 2 bases, with 13 bases between them. Germline CDR1 is SGHAT and CDR2 is FQDESV (reference sequence). CDR3 length equals 14 residues. Here the CDR3 reads CASSSRDRTYEQYF. The CDR3 DNA sequence: TGTGCCAGCAGCAGCCGGGACCGGACCTACGAGCAGTACTTC.

V gene TRBV7-6 combines with J gene TRBJ2-6; 7 positions match TRBD2. The CDR3 has 19 residues. V was clipped by 5 bases and J by 2 bases; unmatched bases: 15. Germline V gives CDR1 SGHVS, CDR2 FNYEAQ. The CDR3 DNA sequence: TGTGCCAGCAGCGCCAGCCGTGATGGCGGGAGAACTGGGGCCAACGTCCTGACTTTC. Translation: CASSASRDGGRTGANVLTF.

The chain combines TRBV11-3 with TRBJ2-5; D uncertain. CDR1 SGHNT and CDR2 YENEEA come from the germline V gene. V lost 3 bases, J lost 5 bases, and 10 bases lay in between. CDR3 size: 13 residues. The CDR3 sequence is CASSFSSRETQYF. As DNA, the CDR3 is TGTGCCAGCAGCTTTAGCAGCCGGGAGACCCAGTACTTC.

This clone was counted at least ten times. The genes are TRBV27 and TRBJ1-2, with 7 bases fitting TRBD1. CDR3 length equals 14 residues. V lost 5 bases to trimming and J lost 3 bases; unmatched junction nucleotides: 6. Germline-derived CDR1 and CDR2 are MNHEY and SMNVEV (reference sequence). CDR3 bases: TGTGCCAGCAGTACCATAGGACAGGACTATGGCTACACCTTC. As protein: CASSTIGQDYGYTF.

This clone was counted a single time. The junction departs from germline at one end; a sequencing error may be responsible. V gene TRBV7-6 combines with J gene TRBJ2-7; D is ambiguous. There are 15 residues in the CDR3. Germline assignment: CDR1 SGHVS and CDR2 FNYEAQ. The CDR3: CASSIANSMVYEQYF. CDR3 bases: TGTGCCAGCAGCATAGCAAATAGTATGGTTTACGAGCAGTACTTC. The variable domain in full, completed from reference TRBV7-6 and TRBJ2-7, reads GAGVSQSPRYKVTKRGQDVALRCDPISGHVSLYWYRQALGQGPEFLTYFNYEAQQDKSGLPNDRFSAERPEGSISTLTIQRTEQRDSAMYRCASSIANSMVYEQYFGPGTRLTVT.

The rearrangement joins TRBV4-1 to TRBJ2-7, with 7 bases matching TRBD1. Looked up from germline, CDR1 is MGHRA and CDR2 is YSYEKL. CDR3 size: 13 residues. V was clipped by 5 bases and J by 5 bases; unmatched bases: 6. CDR3 region: CASSKIDRDEQYF. The CDR3 DNA is TGCGCCAGCAGCAAAATAGACAGGGACGAGCAGTACTTC.

In DNA, the CDR3 is TGTGCCAGCAGCTTAGTCGCTAGCGGGGGGTCCAATGAGCAGTTCTTC. As protein: CASSLVASGGSNEQFF. This chain uses TRBV7-2 with TRBJ2-1, with 11 positions matching TRBD2. CDR3 length: 16 amino acids. After removal of 1 base from V and 6 bases from J, the junction contained 5 bases not matched to a gene. Germline V gene sequence: CDR1 SGHTA, CDR2 FQGNSA.

This chain connects TRBV11-2 to TRBJ1-2; D is unresolved. The CDR3 sequence is 14 residues long. The germline V gene has CDR1 SGHAT and CDR2 FQNNGV. Trimming stripped 7 bases from V and 4 bases from J, with 16 bases between. The CDR3 reads CASKEAPGGYGYTF. The DNA of the CDR3 is TGTGCCAGCAAAGAAGCCCCGGGAGGCTATGGCTACACCTTC.

The J gene is TRBJ1-2, the V gene TRBV6-6; D unclear. This CDR3 has 12 residues. Germline CDR1 reads MNHNY; CDR2 reads SVGAGI (reference sequence). Trimming left V 2 bases short and J 8 bases short, with 9 bases between. In DNA, the CDR3 is TGTGCCAGCAGTTACGTCCCGGAGGGCTACACCTTC. This encodes CASSYVPEGYTF.

CDR3 DNA sequence: TGTGCCAGCTCACCAGGGTATGGGGCCTACGAGCAGTACTTC. It yields the protein CASSPGYGAYEQYF. The chain combines TRBV18 with TRBJ2-7, with D unresolved. V dropped 2 bases and J dropped 2 bases, with 10 bases sitting between them. CDR3 size: 14 residues. In germline, CDR1 is KGHSH, CDR2 LQKENI.

This clone came up once. This rearrangement joins TRBV5-1 to TRBJ2-7; D gene uncertain. This CDR3 region has 14 residues. From germline, CDR1 is SGHRS and CDR2 YFSETQ. V was trimmed by 1 base and J by 3 bases, leaving 11 bases between them. The CDR3 loop reads CASSLSPGNYEQYF. The CDR3 bases are TGCGCCAGCAGCTTGTCGCCAGGAAACTACGAGCAGTACTTC.

The CDR3 protein is CASSLEGGDSYEQYF. DNA for the CDR3: TGTGCCAGCAGCTTAGAGGGAGGCGACTCCTACGAGCAGTACTTC. The rearrangement links TRBV5-4 to TRBJ2-7, with D possibly being TRBD2 (6 bases). The V end lost 2 bases, the J end lost 0 bases, and 12 bases lay between the germline ends. Germline V lookup: CDR1 SGHNT, CDR2 YYREEE (reference sequence). The CDR3 has 15 amino acids.

V and J are TRBV4-3 and TRBJ2-1; D is possibly TRBD2 (6 bases). V dropped 3 bases and J dropped 0 bases, with 12 bases sitting between them. CDR3 length: 16 amino acids. Looked up from germline, CDR1 is LGHNA and CDR2 is YSLEER. CDR3 coding DNA: TGCGCCAGCAGCCACTCCGACGGGGGCTCCTACAATGAGCAGTTCTTC. Its translation is CASSHSDGGSYNEQFF.

The chain carries TRBV4-3 and TRBJ1-3; no definite D call. The length of the CDR3 is 15 residues. V was shortened by 0 bases and J by 5 bases, with 11 bases between the two germline ends. Per the germline V gene, CDR1 is LGHNA and CDR2 is YSLEER. The CDR3 spells CASSQEAGFRNTIYF. The CDR3 DNA sequence: TGCGCCAGCAGCCAAGAGGCCGGGTTTCGAAACACCATATATTTT.

The chain employs TRBV7-2 and TRBJ2-7; TRBD2 agrees at 9 bases. The germline CDR1 and CDR2 sequences are SGHTA and FQGNSA. With 5 bases clipped from V and 2 bases from J, the junction kept 7 bases outside the gene matches. CDR3 length: 15 amino acids. Here the CDR3 DNA reads TGTGCCAGCAGCGTCGGTAGCGGGGGAGCCTACGAGCAGTACTTC. This translates into CASSVGSGGAYEQYF.

V is TRBV4-1 and J is TRBJ1-1, with D perhaps matching TRBD1 (5 bases). The germline V and J ends were trimmed by 1 base and 4 bases, with 13 bases remaining between them. CDR1 and CDR2 from the germline V gene are MGHRA and YSYEKL. The CDR3 spans 15 residues. Written as DNA, the CDR3 is TGCGCCAGCAGCCAAGCCAGGGCGGGGGGCACTGAAGCTTTCTTT. Protein product: CASSQARAGGTEAFF.

As regards this clone: Its ends do not fully match the called genes, so a read error is possible. The rearrangement joins TRBV7-7 to TRBJ2-3, with 7 nucleotides matching TRBD1. The CDR3 has 15 amino acids. The germline CDR1 and CDR2 sequences are SSHAT and FNYEAQ (reference sequence). The CDR3: CASSLGTVHTDTQYF. CDR3 DNA sequence: TGTGCTAGCAGCTTAGGGACAGTCCACACAGATACGCAGTATTTT.

The chain uses TRBV6-1 and TRBJ2-3, with a tentative D call TRBD1 (6 bases). This CDR3 is 15 amino acids long. Trimming shortened V by 3 bases and J by 3 bases, and 13 bases separated the two germline ends. Germline lookup yields CDR1 MNHNS and CDR2 SASEGT. In DNA form, the CDR3 reads TGTGCCAGCAGTGACTTATGGGGGCTTACAGATACGCAGTATTTT. Translating gives CASSDLWGLTDTQYF.

This rearrangement joins TRBV27 to TRBJ2-7, with TRBD2 identical over 7 bases. Germline V gives CDR1 MNHEY, CDR2 SMNVEV (reference sequence). J gave up 2 bases and V 6 bases, and 7 bases lay outside the gene matches. The CDR3 consists of 14 residues. The CDR3 DNA reads as TGTGCCAGCAGACACGCGGGAGCTCCCTACGAGCAGTACTTC. Amino acids: CASRHAGAPYEQYF.

The gene calls are TRBV9 and TRBJ1-1, with D hard to call. Per germline, CDR1 SGDLS and CDR2 YYNGEE. Trimming took 2 bases from V and 5 from J, leaving 19 bases between them. CDR3 length equals 16 residues. CDR3 nucleotide sequence: TGTGCCAGCAGCGTCAAGTCAGGCCCCTTCGGGACTGAAGCTTTCTTT. Its translation: CASSVKSGPFGTEAFF.

This chain connects TRBV19 to TRBJ2-7; D is ambiguous. Trimming removed 1 base from V and 3 bases from J, with 7 bases in between. Germline CDR1 is LNHDA and CDR2 is SQIVND (reference sequence). The CDR3 runs to 13 residues. This CDR3 is CASSIGIGYEQYF. The CDR3, as DNA: TGTGCCAGTAGTATAGGTATCGGCTACGAGCAGTACTTC. The full variable domain, its missing parts supplied by reference TRBV19 and TRBJ2-7, is DGGITQSPKYLFRKEGQNVTLSCEQNLNHDAMYWYRQDPGQGLRLIYYSQIVNDFQKGDIAEGYSVSREKKESFPLTVTSAQKNPTAFYLCASSIGIGYEQYFGPGTRLTVT.

The V call is TRBV13, the J call TRBJ1-2; D gene uncertain. Trimming removed 0 bases at V and 2 bases at J, with 7 bases between. The CDR3 runs 14 residues. CDR1 PRHDT and CDR2 FYEKMQ come from the germline V gene (reference sequence). CDR3 coding DNA: TGTGCCAGCAGCTTAGGTACACTAAACTATGGCTACACCTTC. This sequence encodes CASSLGTLNYGYTF.

This chain connects TRBV30 to TRBJ1-1; tentative D call: TRBD1 (5 bases). This CDR3 has 14 amino acids. Trimming removed 1 base at V and 1 base at J, with 10 bases between. Germline CDR1 GTSNPN, CDR2 SVGIG (reference sequence). CDR3 region: CAWSDGTENTEAFF. CDR3 bases: TGTGCCTGGAGTGACGGGACGGAGAACACTGAAGCTTTCTTT.